These 23 T cell receptor beta chains share one sample of origin, sequenced in a study of T cell responses to AZD1222 COVID-19 vaccine. The data were produced by immunoSEQ multiplex PCR, yet TCRdb's version contains in-frame clones alone and is incomplete. This table holds approximately 74,000 clones, roughly 90% found once. The sample consisted of peripheral blood, taken on day 0 of AZD1222 vaccination. Receptors originate from an adult in good health.

The chain carries TRBV2 and TRBJ2-3; the D gene is possibly TRBD2 (7 bases). Trimming left V 4 bases short and J 3 bases short, with 17 bases between. CDR1 is SNHLY, CDR2 FYNNEI, per germline. The CDR3 length is 16 residues. As DNA, the CDR3 is TGTGCCAGCAGTGTTTCTCGGCGGGGGACAACAGATACGCAGTATTTT. Translating gives CASSVSRRGTTDTQYF.

V usage is TRBV6-1 and J usage is TRBJ1-6, with TRBD1 matching 7 bases. V lost 10 bases and J lost 12; bases outside the gene matches: 18. CDR1 is MNHNS and CDR2 is SASEGT in the germline V gene. The CDR3 sequence is 15 residues long. This chain's CDR3 is CATARTDSPGGPLHF. The CDR3 DNA follows: TGTGCCACCGCCCGTACCGACAGTCCAGGGGGACCCCTCCACTTT.

The V and J genes are TRBV18 and TRBJ2-7, with 7 positions matching TRBD2. This CDR3 comprises 14 residues. Trimming cost V 8 bases and J 2 bases; bases outside gene matches: 9. CDR1 KGHSH and CDR2 LQKENI come from the germline V gene. CDR3 DNA: TGTGCCAGCGACGAGGGCGGGAGCGCCTACGAGCAGTACTTC. It yields the protein CASDEGGSAYEQYF.

This chain links TRBV11-2 with TRBJ2-7; D remains unclear. V lost 5 bases, J lost 4 bases, and 9 bases lay in between. Germline CDR1 reads SGHAT; CDR2 reads FQNNGV. This CDR3 contains 12 residues. CDR3 nucleotides: TGTGCCAGCAGCCCGCTCCAGTACGAGCAGTACTTC. It codes for CASSPLQYEQYF.

This chain joins TRBV6-5 and TRBJ1-4, with D possibly matching TRBD1 (6 bases). This CDR3 spans 11 amino acids. The V end lost 5 bases, the J end lost 10 bases, and 8 bases lay between the germline ends. Germline V gene sequence: CDR1 MNHEY, CDR2 SVGAGI. The DNA for the CDR3 is TGTGCCAGCAGTACACAGGGAAAACTGTTTTTT. Encoded protein: CASSTQGKLFF.

The rearrangement uses TRBV4-3 and TRBJ2-2, with 9 bases aligning to TRBD2. V dropped 0 bases and J dropped 3; count of bases not matched to a gene: 8. This CDR3 is built from 18 residues. The germline V gene has CDR1 LGHNA and CDR2 YSLEER. The CDR3 coding sequence is TGCGCCAGCAGCCAAGAGGGGGGCGGGAGGGCCCACACCGGGGAGCTGTTTTTT. Residues: CASSQEGGGRAHTGELFF.

The V gene is TRBV7-9, the J gene TRBJ2-1; D is unresolved. From germline, CDR1 is SEHNR and CDR2 FQNEAQ (reference sequence). CDR3 length equals 14 residues. The ends were cut back, 0 bases at V and 10 bases at J, with 13 bases in the middle. CDR3 region: CASSLALQVKEQFF. CDR3 nucleotide sequence: TGTGCCAGCAGCTTAGCGCTACAAGTGAAGGAGCAGTTCTTC. Variable domain in full (rest from reference TRBV7-9 and TRBJ2-1): DTGVSQNPRHKITKRGQNVTFRCDPISEHNRLYWYRQTLGQGPEFLTYFQNEAQLEKSRLLSDRFSAERPKGSFSTLEIQRTEQGDSAMYLCASSLALQVKEQFFGPGTRLTVL.

The V call is TRBV18, the J call TRBJ1-5; 7 bases agree with TRBD1. The germline gives CDR1 KGHSH, CDR2 LQKENI. This CDR3 is built from 16 residues. Trimming at V came to 6 bases and at J to 7 bases, leaving 15 bases not matched to a gene. In DNA, the CDR3 is TGTGCCAGCTCTCCTACCAAACCAGGGGACAGCCAGCCCCAGCATTTT. Translating gives CASSPTKPGDSQPQHF.

The rearrangement uses TRBV5-4 and TRBJ2-7, with TRBD2 identical over 10 bases. The CDR3 runs 17 residues. The V segment lost 0 bases and the J segment 1 base; nucleotides outside the gene matches: 7. The germline V gene has CDR1 SGHNT and CDR2 YYREEE (reference sequence). The CDR3 loop is CASSLGAGLATSYEQYF. In DNA, the CDR3 is TGTGCCAGCAGCTTGGGGGCGGGACTAGCGACTTCCTACGAGCAGTACTTC. Drawing the rest from reference TRBV5-4 and TRBJ2-7, the complete variable domain is ETGVTQSPTHLIKTRGQQVTLRCSSQSGHNTVSWYQQALGQGPQFIFQYYREEENGRGNFPPRFSGLQFPNYSSELNVNALELDDSALYLCASSLGAGLATSYEQYFGPGTRLTVT.

The chain joins TRBV14 to TRBJ1-2; TRBD1 aligns across 9 bases. V trimming: 5 bases; J trimming: 4 bases; junction bases outside the gene matches: 8. Germline values: CDR1 SGHDN, CDR2 FVKESK. The CDR3 covers 15 residues. CDR3 protein: CASSTRTGAFYGYTF. The CDR3, as DNA: TGTGCCAGCAGCACCCGGACAGGGGCTTTCTATGGCTACACCTTC.

On this clone itself: An end of the junction does not agree with germline; a read error may underlie this. The chain is built from TRBV29-1 and TRBJ1-2, with a tentative D call TRBD1 (6 bases). Germline V gene lookup returns CDR1 SQVTM and CDR2 ANQGSEA. The length of the CDR3 is 14 residues. The CDR3 spells CSVEGGERGYGYTF. CDR3 bases: TGCAGCGTAGAAGGGGGGGAGAGGGGCTATGGCTACACCTTC.

The CDR3 here is CASSGGAGFEKLFF. Written as DNA, the CDR3 is TGTGCCAGCAGCGGGGGGGCAGGGTTTGAAAAACTGTTTTTT. The rearrangement uses TRBV2 and TRBJ1-4; a weak D match, TRBD1 (6 bases). Trimming shortened V by 6 bases and J by 7 bases, and 15 bases separated the two germline ends. Per germline, CDR1 SNHLY and CDR2 FYNNEI. The CDR3 is 14 residues long. The full variable domain, with the rest looked up from reference TRBV2 and TRBJ1-4, is EPEVTQTPSHQVTQMGQEVILRCVPISNHLYFYWYRQILGQKVEFLVSFYNNEISEKSEIFDDQFSVERPDGSNFTLKIRSTKLEDSAMYFCASSGGAGFEKLFFGSGTQLSVL.

The chain combines TRBV11-2 with TRBJ2-3, with 7 bases matching TRBD2. The germline V gene encodes CDR1 SGHAT and CDR2 FQNNGV. CDR3 size: 16 residues. V shed 4 bases, J shed 1 base, and the junction held 8 bases outside the gene matches. CDR3: CASSYGIAGGTDTQYF. CDR3 nucleotides: TGTGCCAGCAGCTATGGGATTGCGGGGGGCACAGATACGCAGTATTTT.

The rearrangement uses TRBV7-9 and TRBJ2-5; no clear D. The V gene lost 0 bases and the J gene lost 2 bases, with 10 bases spanning the gap. CDR1 is SEHNR and CDR2 is FQNEAQ in the germline V gene (reference sequence). This CDR3 has 15 residues. CDR3 residues: CASSLAGREQETQYF. CDR3 bases: TGTGCCAGCAGCTTAGCAGGCAGAGAGCAAGAGACCCAGTACTTC.

The chain has TRBV9 and TRBJ1-4; D uncertain. Germline CDR1 and CDR2: SGDLS and YYNGEE. Trimming removed 4 bases at V and 7 bases at J, with 11 bases between. This CDR3 contains 13 residues. CDR3 sequence (DNA): TGTGCCAGCAGCCCATACCATGGTGAAAAACTGTTTTTT. It specifies CASSPYHGEKLFF.

The chain couples TRBV6-5 to TRBJ1-6, with no clear D. The CDR3 spans 13 residues. V was clipped by 2 bases and J by 9 bases, with 8 bases between them. Germline CDR1 reads MNHEY; CDR2 reads SVGAGI. CDR3 DNA: TGTGCCAGCAGTTACGGGAAAGGTTCACCCCTCCACTTT. Encoded protein: CASSYGKGSPLHF.

This clone was seen a handful of times. This rearrangement joins TRBV11-2 to TRBJ1-2; D is perhaps TRBD1 (5 bases). This CDR3 is built from 12 residues. Germline V gene data show CDR1 as SGHAT and CDR2 as FQNNGV. Trimming took 8 bases from V and 5 from J, leaving 12 bases between them. CDR3 sequence reads: CASRGRLYGYTF. CDR3 DNA sequence: TGTGCCAGCCGGGGACGGTTATATGGCTACACCTTC.

The chain combines TRBV14 with TRBJ1-1; D not certain. The CDR3 consists of 13 residues. V gave up 3 bases and J gave up 5 bases, with 10 bases separating them. Germline V gene sequence: CDR1 SGHDN, CDR2 FVKESK. As DNA, the CDR3 is TGTGCCAGCAGCCACACGGAAATGACTGAAGCTTTCTTT. It codes for CASSHTEMTEAFF.

The chain carries TRBV19 and TRBJ1-5; D unresolved. Germline loops: CDR1 LNHDA, CDR2 SQIVND (reference sequence). This CDR3 is built from 16 residues. V was cut by 0 bases and J by 3 bases, with 12 bases left in between. The CDR3 loop is CASSIDRAALNQPQHF. The DNA for the CDR3 is TGTGCCAGTAGTATAGATAGGGCAGCCCTCAATCAGCCCCAGCATTTT.

The V and J genes are TRBV6-1 and TRBJ2-7; no firm D call. CDR1 and CDR2 (germline): MNHNS, SASEGT. Trimming left V 2 bases short and J 3 bases short, with 8 bases between. There are 13 residues in the CDR3. The CDR3 coding sequence is TGTGCCAGCAGTGAAAGTGGCAGCTACGAGCAGTACTTC. Translated, it gives CASSESGSYEQYF.

The rearrangement uses TRBV21-1 and TRBJ1-1. TRBV21-1 is reported as a pseudogene. The CDR3 length is 19 residues. CDR3 nucleotide sequence: TGTGCCAGCAGCATAAAACAGGGAGGGCCTGACGCATTGAACACTGAAGCTTTCTTT. It codes for CASSIKQGGPDALNTEAFF.

The chain recombines TRBV9 with TRBJ2-3, with unresolved D. With 0 bases removed from V and 2 bases from J, the gap between germline ends came to 7 bases. Germline assignment: CDR1 SGDLS and CDR2 YYNGEE. CDR3 length equals 14 residues. Here the CDR3 reads CASSVARNTDTQYF. CDR3 DNA sequence: TGTGCCAGCAGCGTAGCGCGCAACACAGATACGCAGTATTTT.

The rearrangement joins TRBV7-2 to TRBJ1-1, with 10 bases aligning to TRBD1. This CDR3 comprises 13 residues. Per germline, CDR1 SGHTA and CDR2 FQGNSA. V dropped 5 bases and J dropped 11; count of bases not matched to a gene: 8. The CDR3 loop reads CASSPEGTGEAFF. CDR3 nucleotides: TGTGCCAGCAGCCCAGAGGGGACAGGGGAGGCTTTCTTT. Looking up the rest from reference TRBV7-2 and TRBJ1-1 gives the full variable domain: GAGVSQSPSNKVTEKGKDVELRCDPISGHTALYWYRQSLGQGLEFLIYFQGNSAPDKSGLPSDRFSAERTGGSVSTLTIQRTQQEDSAVYLCASSPEGTGEAFFGQGTRLTVV.